This TCR beta chain was sequenced for a study of cytomegalovirus exposure and HLA in healthy donors. Study conclusions and caveats: An analysis that was carried out later associated 16,000 or so TCR beta sequences with HLA alleles at 0.05 false discovery rate. The study put about 180 TCR beta chains on its list as cytomegalovirus-associated. In an earlier analysis, about 87% or about 30%: the productive usage of most TCR beta V segments.

Germline assignment: CDR1 SGHRS and CDR2 YFSETQ. Trimming took 4 bases from V and 1 from J; bases not matched to a gene: 14. CDR3 length: 19 amino acids. With regard to this clone: Its antigen is undetermined.

Amplification used 60 Vbeta primers and 13 Jbeta primers. TCRdb's copy holds only in-frame clones and misses some; the assay was immunoSEQ multiplex PCR. This table has approximately 180,000 clones, about 80% appearing once. The material sequenced was PBMCs. V usage is TRBV5-1 and J usage is TRBJ2-1; the match to TRBD2 covers 10 bases. The origin of this receptor is a woman in her 40s in good health and CMV-seronegative. The CDR3 nucleotides are TGCGCCAGCAGCACCAAAGCGGGAGGGCCTTCTTCATCCTACAATGAGCAGTTCTTC. It translates to CASSTKAGGPSSSYNEQFF.